This record concerns one T cell receptor (beta chain) sequence. Its antigen is undetermined. Trimming pared 5 bases from V and 6 bases from J, leaving 9 bases between. The CDR3 consists of 12 residues. Germline values: CDR1 LNHDA, CDR2 SQIVND (reference sequence). Both 60 Vbeta primers and 13 Jbeta primers went into the PCR. The protocol was immunoSEQ multiplex PCR, while the TCRdb copy is restricted to in-frame clones and leaves out a portion. The table shows 150,000 to 200,000 clones, with around 78% occurring only once. This record belongs to a study of cytomegalovirus exposure and HLA in healthy donors. The study's findings and limits: Researchers catalogued approximately 170 TCR beta chains as cytomegalovirus-associated.

The clonotype originates from a middle-aged man in good health and CMV-seronegative. Sequenced sample: PBMCs. V gene TRBV19 combines with J gene TRBJ2-3; maybe TRBD1 (6 bases). The CDR3: CASSRRGDTQYF. As DNA, the CDR3 is TGTGCCAGTAGTCGCAGGGGCGATACGCAGTATTTT.